The clone carrying this TCR beta chain was observed a few times. The data were obtained in a study of molecular identifiers for immune sequencing clone quantification. TCRdb used MiXCR to reprocess the PCR reads, holding one entry per CDR3 protein. The table records around 460,000 distinct CDR3 sequences, 25% of them present only once. The specimen sequenced was naive CD8+ T cells from blood, with Jurkat cell RNA spiked in. Documented subset: FACS-sorted CD8+CD4-CCR7+CD45RA+ naive T cells. The TCR sequence derives from a human donor in good health. Some libraries in this study had Jurkat cell RNA spiked in.

The CDR3 protein is CASSFLAGDRETQYF. CDR3 nucleotide sequence: TGTGCCAGCAGTTTCCTAGCGGGAGATCGGGAGACCCAGTACTTC. The chain joins TRBV28 to TRBJ2-5; 10 nucleotides line up with TRBD2. This CDR3 is 15 amino acids long. V was pared by 3 bases and J by 5 bases, with 6 bases of the junction left unmatched. In germline, CDR1 is MDHEN, CDR2 SYDVKM.